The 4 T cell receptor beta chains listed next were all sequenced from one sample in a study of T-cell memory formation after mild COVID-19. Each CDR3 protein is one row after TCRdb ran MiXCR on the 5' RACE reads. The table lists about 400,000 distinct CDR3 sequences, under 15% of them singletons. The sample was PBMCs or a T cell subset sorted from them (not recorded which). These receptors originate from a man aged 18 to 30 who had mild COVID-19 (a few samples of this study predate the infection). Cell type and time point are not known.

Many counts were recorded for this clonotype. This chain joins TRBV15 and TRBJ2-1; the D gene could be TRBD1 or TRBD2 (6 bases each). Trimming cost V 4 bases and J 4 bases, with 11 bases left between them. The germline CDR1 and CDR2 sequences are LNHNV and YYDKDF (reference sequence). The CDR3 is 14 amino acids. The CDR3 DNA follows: TGTGCCACCAGCACCGGGGGCGGGTACAATGAGCAGTTCTTC. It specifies CATSTGGGYNEQFF. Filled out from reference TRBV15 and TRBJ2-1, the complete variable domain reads DAMVIQNPRYQVTQFGKPVTLSCSQTLNHNVMYWYQQKSSQAPKLLFHYYDKDFNNEADTPDNFQSRRPNTSFCFLDIRSPGLGDTAMYLCATSTGGGYNEQFFGPGTRLTVL.

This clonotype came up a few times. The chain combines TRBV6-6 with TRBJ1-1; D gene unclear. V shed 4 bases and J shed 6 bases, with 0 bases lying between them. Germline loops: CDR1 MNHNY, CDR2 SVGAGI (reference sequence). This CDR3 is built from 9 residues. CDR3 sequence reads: CASSSEAFF. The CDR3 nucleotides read TGTGCCAGCAGTTCTGAAGCTTTCTTT.

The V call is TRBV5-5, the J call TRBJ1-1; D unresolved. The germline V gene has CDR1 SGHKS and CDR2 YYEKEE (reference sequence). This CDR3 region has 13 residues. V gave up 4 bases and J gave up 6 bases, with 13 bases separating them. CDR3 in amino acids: CASSHGREAEAFF. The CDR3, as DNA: TGTGCCAGCAGCCATGGCCGGGAGGCTGAAGCTTTCTTT.

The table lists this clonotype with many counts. CDR3 residues: CASSLLAGGFNEQFF. The CDR3 coding sequence is TGTGCCAGCAGTTTACTAGCGGGGGGATTTAATGAGCAGTTCTTC. The genes are TRBV12-3 or TRBV12-4 and TRBJ2-1, with 11 positions matching TRBD2. The CDR3 totals 15 residues. With 2 bases clipped from V and 7 bases from J, the junction kept 4 bases outside the gene matches.